This T cell receptor (beta chain) was identified during a study of CD8 T cells in ankylosing spondylitis. CDR1 and CDR2 (germline): MNHEY, SVGAGI. Trimming pared 8 bases from V and 0 bases from J, leaving 8 bases between. The CDR3 is 12 residues long. In its sample, this clonotype was seen many times. TCRdb recomputed calls from the 5' RACE reads with MiXCR, one row per CDR3 protein. Of approximately 130,000 distinct CDR3 sequences in the sample, about 10% are singletons; the top ten hold about 4%. Sequenced sample: blood, either unsorted or a sorted T cell fraction (not recorded which). The TCR was taken from a female donor with ankylosing spondylitis or in good health (not recorded which). J is TRBJ2-7 and V is TRBV6-5; D unresolved. As DNA, the CDR3 is TGTGCCAGCGGGTCAGGCTCCTACGAGCAGTACTTC. Translating it yields CASGSGSYEQYF.